This entry features one T cell receptor (beta chain) sequence. This clone was recorded a few times. Its antigen remains undetermined. No base qualities exist here, and no much larger clone lies one base off it. The sample is drawn from a study of cytomegalovirus exposure and HLA in healthy donors (TCRdb year 2017). In the study overall: An earlier analysis of around 600 of the donors reported about 250 Gb of sequence data and some 120 million unique TCR beta sequences from about 179 million T cells. Across approximately 420 genotyped donors of the cohort, an average of about 240,000 unique TCR beta nucleotide sequences per donor were sequenced, and 15% to 20% of those sequences were non-productive. In an earlier analysis of a few hundred of the donors, high-throughput TCR beta sequencing was used to judge whether each TCR beta V gene segment behaved as functional or pseudogenic. Besides the first cohort of around 700 subjects, a separate validation cohort made up of 120 different subjects was used. Class I and class II HLA loci were covered by the typing at four-digit resolution. The number of typed donors differed by locus: about 620-630 for A, B, C, DRB1 and DQB1; 500 to 550 for DQA1; approximately 600 for DPA1; and some 430 for DPB1. Among the roughly 390 genotyped donors, more than 70% belonged to the genetic ancestry cluster associated with self-reported Caucasian donors. An early release covering roughly 600 HLA-typed donors comprised about 300 gigabases of sequencing data and around 80 million unique TCR sequences. The later analysis used no new phenotypic data to find candidate immune exposures, relying instead on TCR beta sequences and their occurrence across donors. In a later analysis, previously published TCR beta repertoires from 500 to 750 donors were re-analyzed and high-resolution HLA genotyping was added so that TCR occurrence patterns could be studied. The study was designed to test whether signatures of past pathogen exposure could be identified by cataloging public T cell receptors. Donor age, sex, ethnicity and CMV serostatus were compiled together with the repertoire data. A later genetic analysis used genome-wide SNP genotypes for about three fifths of the roughly 700 donors, treating that subset as a discovery cohort. To predict cytomegalovirus infection status, the study brought together high-throughput TCR immunosequencing, statistical association of individual TCRs with disease status, and machine learning. Every repertoire in the discovery cohort had been generated on one and the same sequencing platform. The study profiled the T cell repertoires of hundreds of subjects by immunosequencing and related them to cytomegalovirus serostatus. Several DR-DQ haplotypes were handled as single units for association and clustering because linkage in the cohort was strong. General conclusions and limits of the study: According to a later analysis, TCR association rates differed among HLA loci, with DRB1 alleles showing the most associated TCRs and HLA-C alleles showing the fewest. Across donors, most TCR sequences were observed very rarely, whereas some public TCRs were present in many individuals. According to a later analysis, parvovirus B19, influenza, CMV and Epstein-Barr virus appeared linked to several top co-occurrence clusters. Broadly in line with IMGT annotations, most TCR beta V segments showed up in productive rearrangements about 87% or about 30% of the time in an earlier analysis of a few hundred of the donors. At a false discovery rate of 0.05, a later analysis linked 16,951 TCR beta sequences to specific HLA alleles. A further reported finding was that TCR beta sequences accurately predicted the HLA-A and HLA-B alleles for most subjects in the first cohort. Linkage disequilibrium might explain the correlated functional status among segregating V segments, but an unknown experimental factor could not be excluded. Compared with equally common non-associated chains, HLA-associated TCR beta chains in a later analysis were more clonally expanded and had lower generation probabilities. A later genetic analysis reported fewer N-insertions in productive TCRs among donors in an Asian-associated ancestry cluster than the roughly 700-donor mean. Because HLA typing was missing for some donors at each locus, association tests included only the typed subset. Roughly uniform sequencing depth across donors was assumed in presence/absence analyses, although this assumption may not hold. In a later analysis, most CMV-associated TCR beta chains were found to appear HLA-restricted, with HLA associations seemingly driven largely by CMV exposure. The authors suggested that the approach could potentially be extended to other disease states and immunological phenotypes. Only TCR beta chains were sequenced in this cohort, and the absence of alpha or paired-chain data limited detectable features. The 87-base-pair reads could not distinguish some IMGT-functional V segments, including TRBV6-2 and TRBV6-3, so those segments were excluded. The study gave a list of 150 to 200 TCR beta chains associated with cytomegalovirus. For the cohort, immune exposure information was limited to CMV serostatus. The sequencing pipeline was judged likely to have produced a cluster of highly shared sequence variants as a technical artifact. A few of the identified cytomegalovirus-associated TCR beta chains were confirmed in vitro to be specific for cytomegalovirus antigens. Because counts were too low, 15 to 20 rarely observed V segments, including chromosome 9 orphons, were excluded from the earlier analysis of 587 of the donors. When HLA alleles, especially DR and DQ, strongly co-occurred, TCR associations were difficult to assign to individual alleles. A later genetic analysis associated a missense DCLRE1C variant with V-gene and J-gene trimming of TCR beta chains, and an independent cohort replicated the association. The classifier was reported to diagnose cytomegalovirus status with high specificity and sensitivity in both the original and validation cohorts.

The receptor library was made with the immunoSEQ multiplex PCR assay. For the multiplex PCR, a mixture combining 60 forward primers for TCR Vbeta segments and 13 reverse primers for TCR Jbeta segments was used. The CDR3 region of rearranged TCR beta genes was amplified from genomic DNA by a multiplex PCR assay. The amplified TCR beta libraries were sequenced on the Illumina HiSeq System as 87-base-pair reads. On the study's bioinformatics: A later analysis counted approximately 74 million unique TCR beta chains across the 600 to 850 repertoires, and around 12 million of these chains were shared by at least two donors. Raw reads were error-corrected and collapsed into unique sequences by a nearest-neighbor algorithm in which closely related sequences were merged to remove PCR and sequencing errors. V, D and J gene segments were assigned by aligning CDR3 sequences to IMGT reference sequences. Each retained sequence needed at least a six-nucleotide match to both a V gene segment and a J gene segment. A rearrangement counted as productive if the CDR3 had no stop codons and remained in frame with V and J, and every other rearrangement counted as non-productive. Following IMGT convention, CDR3 was defined as the stretch from the second conserved V-encoded cysteine up to the conserved J-encoded phenylalanine. The earlier analysis of approximately 590 of the donors excluded any sequence lacking an unambiguous match to a single V gene segment. An earlier analysis of fewer than 650 of the donors classified V segments as functional when productive rearrangements were above 56.7% and as segregating when the standard deviation between donors was above 5%. A statistical classification framework was built for diagnosing cytomegalovirus status from the catalog of TCR beta chain sequences. In a later analysis, V and J genes were assigned by comparing TCR nucleotide sequences against IMGT/GENE-DB human TR gene sequences. In a later analysis, CDR3 sequences and most-parsimonious VDJ recombination scenarios were assigned using the TCRdist pipeline. In a later analysis, each TCR beta chain was defined by its CDR3 amino acid sequence together with its V-gene family, and reads lacking a unique V-gene family were excluded. To address suspected cross-contamination and a sequencing artifact, a later analysis removed several hundred highly shared, low-generation-probability nucleotide sequences. For each public chain, a later analysis derived a clonal expansion index from normalized ranks of inferred template counts within each repertoire. A later analysis computed generation probabilities with a VDJ recombination model fitted to out-of-frame rearrangements, and checked the results against IGoR. A later analysis scored TCR-TCR, TCR-HLA and TCR-CMV co-occurrence with hypergeometric tests, applying a repertoire-size bias correction to TCR pairs. A later analysis estimated false discovery rates by permuting HLA or CMV assignments 20 times. In a later analysis, co-occurring TCRs were grouped using DBSCAN, and TCRdist sequence similarity was added for clustering within HLA-allele-positive subsets. Repertoires with fewer than 30,000 or more than 120,000 public chains, plus five repertoires with anomalous nucleotide sharing, were excluded from co-occurrence clustering. The source is immuneACCESS, and TCRdb retained only in-frame sequences with V and J called. Part of the clones is not carried over; for the studies checked, unresolved V genes explain less than half of this, and the remainder is unexplained. That table supplies the V and J calls and clone size; D and trimming were determined from the DNA. This sample gives some 180,000 clones in total; around 80% of them show up just once. Around 1.4% of the sample is in the top ten clones.

From cysteine to phenylalanine, the CDR3 is 16 amino acids long. The retained sequence is limited to the CDR3, 48 bases, with the frame set at the first base. Unmatched junction bases come to 6, with V trimmed by 4 bases and J by 5 bases. In the germline V gene, CDR1 corresponds to MNHNS and CDR2 to SASEGT. The cohort consisted of some 730 healthy bone marrow donors. Cohort members were all nominally healthy when sampled, although unrecorded immune exposures were likely present. The donor was CMV seropositive and was included in the group of 250 to 300 seropositive cohort members. Every donor gave a peripheral blood sample, and the peripheral blood mononuclear cells from that sample were used for TCR beta sequencing. Genomic DNA was extracted from the blood cell samples with the Qiagen DNeasy Blood Extraction Kit.

The clonotype comes from a girl aged 5 to 17 in good health and CMV-seropositive. Sequenced: PBMCs. The chain uses TRBV6-1 and TRBJ2-2; TRBD2 matches 11 bases in the middle. The CDR3 protein is CASSGTGTSGTGELFF. The DNA sequence is TGTGCCAGCAGTGGCACCGGGACTAGCGGTACCGGGGAGCTGTTTTTT.